The clone carrying this TCR beta chain was seen at least ten times. Its antigen remains unknown. This record comes from a study of Graves' ophthalmopathy and Graves' hyperthyroidism. General study results and limits: Clonotypes were expanded in thyroid at above 0.001 frequency, and most also appeared in blood.

Amplified TCR beta CDR3 regions were obtained using RNA transcripts as template. In the first round, RT-PCR was carried out with HTBI primers, and a multiplex PCR formed the second round. A single record per CDR3 protein comes from TCRdb applying MiXCR to the multiplex PCR reads. In the table there are under 200,000 distinct CDR3 sequences, less than 45% of which are singletons. Germline trimming cut 3 bases from V and 5 bases from J; bases unmatched to any gene: 7. Germline loops: CDR1 MNHEY, CDR2 SMNVEV (reference sequence). CDR3 length: 15 residues. Sequenced input: peripheral blood. This TCR derives from a middle-aged woman with Graves' ophthalmopathy. This chain uses TRBV27 with TRBJ2-5; 9 nucleotides agree with TRBD2. The CDR3 sequence: CASSLWAGGPETQYF. The CDR3 DNA is TGTGCCAGCAGTTTGTGGGCGGGAGGGCCGGAGACCCAGTACTTC.